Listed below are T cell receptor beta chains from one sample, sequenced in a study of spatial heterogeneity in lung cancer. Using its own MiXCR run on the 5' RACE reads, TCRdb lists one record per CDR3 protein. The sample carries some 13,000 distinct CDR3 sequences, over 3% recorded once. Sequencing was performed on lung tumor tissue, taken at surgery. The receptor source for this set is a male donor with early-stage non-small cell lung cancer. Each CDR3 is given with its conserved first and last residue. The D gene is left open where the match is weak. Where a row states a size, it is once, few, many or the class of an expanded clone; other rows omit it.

CASSLDRNNEKLFF | TGTGCCAGCAGCTTGGACAGAAATAATGAAAAACTGTTTTTT | TRBV3-1 | . | TRBJ1-4 | .
CASSLTGVNNEKLFF | TGTGCCAGTAGTTTAACAGGGGTAAATAATGAAAAACTGTTTTTT | TRBV19 | many | TRBJ1-4 | TRBD1
CASSTKRAPRGPGANVLTF | TGTGCCAGCAGTACCAAGAGGGCCCCGCGAGGGCCTGGGGCCAACGTCCTGACTTTC | TRBV6-5 | medium-sized | TRBJ2-6 | .
CASSQTGRSEKLFF | TGTGCCAGCAGCCAGACAGGACGAAGTGAAAAACTGTTTTTT | TRBV2 | many | TRBJ1-4 | .
CASSSRGGGYTF | TGTGCCAGCAGTTCCCGGGGCGGTGGCTACACCTTC | TRBV6-5 | many | TRBJ1-2 | .
CASSSPLWDYGDTF | TGTGCCAGCAGCTCGCCCTTATGGGACTATGGCGACACCTTC | TRBV5-6 | many | TRBJ1-2 | .
CASRAGFTGELFF | TGTGCCAGCAGGGCAGGTTTCACCGGGGAGCTGTTTTTT | TRBV9 | many | TRBJ2-2 | .
CASSQGIRNTEAFF | TGTGCCAGCAGCCAGGGAATAAGGAACACTGAAGCTTTCTTT | TRBV3-1 | medium-sized | TRBJ1-1 | .
CASSLVSGGARQETQYF | TGTGCCAGCAGCTTAGTTTCCGGGGGGGCCCGCCAAGAGACCCAGTACTTC | TRBV7-2 | few | TRBJ2-5 | TRBD2
CASRRGGGGYNF | TGCGCCAGCAGGCGAGGGGGGGGGGGCTACAACTTC | TRBV4-1 | . | TRBJ1-2 | .
CASSYRSGEQFF | TGTGCCAGCAGTTATCGGTCCGGGGAGCAGTTTTTT | TRBV6-5 | . | TRBJ2-2 | .
CASSLNRPRDTQYF | TGTGCCAGCAGCTTAAACCGACCTAGGGATACGCAGTATTTT | TRBV7-2 | many | TRBJ2-3 | .
CASSLAIPGLASRETQYF | TGTGCCAGCAGCTTAGCAATACCCGGACTAGCTAGTCGGGAGACCCAGTACTTC | TRBV11-2 | many | TRBJ2-5 | TRBD2
CATSDFRSPGECADTQYF | TGTGCCACCAGTGATTTCCGTAGCCCAGGGGAGTGTGCAGATACGCAGTATTTT | TRBV24-1 | many | TRBJ2-3 | .
CSATRGPIYNEQFF | TGCAGTGCTACTAGGGGGCCAATTTACAATGAGCAGTTCTTC | TRBV20-1 | many | TRBJ2-1 | TRBD1
CAWRGLWGAPLHF | TGTGCCTGGAGGGGACTTTGGGGAGCACCCCTCCACTTT | TRBV30 | many | TRBJ1-6 | .
CASSQDYGADSLFHNSPLHF | TGCGCCAGCAGCCAAGATTATGGGGCAGACTCTCTATTTCATAATTCACCCCTCCACTTT | TRBV4-3 | many | TRBJ1-6 | .
CASSERTGNQPQHF | TGTGCCAGCAGTGAACGAACGGGTAATCAGCCCCAGCATTTT | TRBV6-1 | many | TRBJ1-5 | .
CASSPGTSRQETQYF | TGTGCCAGCAGCCCCGGGACTAGCAGACAAGAGACCCAGTACTTC | TRBV3-1 | many | TRBJ2-5 | TRBD2
CASSPDRDFEQYF | TGTGCCAGCAGCCCGGACAGGGATTTCGAGCAGTACTTC | TRBV3-1 | many | TRBJ2-7 | TRBD1
CASSLLGFSNQPQHF | TGTGCCAGCTCACTGCTGGGATTTAGCAATCAGCCCCAGCATTTT | TRBV18 | many | TRBJ1-5 | .
CASSTLTSGDTQYF | TGTGCCAGCAGTACCCTAACTTCCGGGGATACGCAGTATTTT | TRBV6-5 | many | TRBJ2-3 | .
CASSLDRRVNTEAFF | TGTGCCAGCAGCTTGGATAGGAGGGTGAACACTGAAGCTTTCTTT | TRBV11-1 | medium-sized | TRBJ1-1 | .
CARDTGDPHSYEQYF | TGTGCCAGAGACACAGGGGACCCTCACTCCTACGAGCAGTACTTC | TRBV6-4 | many | TRBJ2-7 | TRBD1
CASSAGLNFYEQYF | TGTGCCAGCAGTGCGGGTCTAAATTTCTACGAGCAGTACTTC | TRBV6-1 | many | TRBJ2-7 | .
CSASETSCSEAFF | TGCAGTGCTAGTGAAACGTCATGTAGTGAAGCTTTCTTT | TRBV20-1 | many | TRBJ1-1 | .
CASSSGTGTERNSPLHF | TGTGCCAGCAGCTCCGGGACAGGGACCGAGAGGAATTCACCCCTCCACTTT | TRBV7-2 | . | TRBJ1-6 | TRBD1
CSARLGGTDTQYF | TGCAGTGCTAGGTTGGGCGGCACAGATACGCAGTATTTT | TRBV20-1 | many | TRBJ2-3 | .